These T cell receptor beta chains were read from a single sample in a study of beta chain features in type 1 diabetes. Measured with immunoSEQ multiplex PCR; TCRdb has only the in-frame clones, and not every one. This table holds under 400,000 clones, about 12% found once. The sequenced sample was naive CD4+ T cells from blood. The receptors originated from a man aged 18 to 29 in good health. The conserved cysteine and the conserved F or W are not part of the CDR3 here.

V	J	CDR3
TRBV7-9	TRBJ1-2	ASSFQGYT
TRBV7-3	TRBJ2-1	ASSLWRGPGSEQF
TRBV9	TRBJ1-2	ASSPPSGYGYT
TRBV20-1	TRBJ1-1	SARGTDEAF
TRBV28	TRBJ2-6	ASRDRGAGANVLT
TRBV6-6	TRBJ2-1	ASSWDRLYNEQF
TRBV5-4	TRBJ1-2	ASSLDTNYGYT
TRBV5-6	TRBJ1-5	ASSLGQGNNQPQH
TRBV7-8	TRBJ2-1	ASSFFLGLAGGKNNEQF
TRBV7-8	TRBJ2-1	ASSLQRFSSNEQF
TRBV7-2	TRBJ1-5	ASSPGGPSNQPQH
TRBV7-2	TRBJ1-4	ASSFYPDSRNEKLF
TRBV4-3	TRBJ2-1	ASSHPGTSGSSIPLENEQF
TRBV11-2	TRBJ2-5	ASSLAQFQETQY
TRBV5-1	TRBJ2-7	ASSSRGTYEQY
TRBV9	TRBJ2-4	ASSTRTGVNIQY
TRBV6-1	TRBJ1-6	ASSRTDNNSPLH
TRBV18	TRBJ1-4	ASSPRRDSEKLF
TRBV30	TRBJ1-4	AWSPSRTGIEKLF